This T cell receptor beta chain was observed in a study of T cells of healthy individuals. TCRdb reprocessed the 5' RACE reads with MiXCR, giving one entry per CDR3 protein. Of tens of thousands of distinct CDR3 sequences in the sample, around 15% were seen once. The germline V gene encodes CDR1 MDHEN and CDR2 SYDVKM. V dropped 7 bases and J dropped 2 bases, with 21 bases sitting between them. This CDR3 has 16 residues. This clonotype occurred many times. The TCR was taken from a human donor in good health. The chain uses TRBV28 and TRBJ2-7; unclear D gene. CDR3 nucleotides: TGTGCCAGCACCTTAAGGTCGGGCGCGGTTGCCTACGAGCAGTACTTC. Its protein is CASTLRSGAVAYEQYF.